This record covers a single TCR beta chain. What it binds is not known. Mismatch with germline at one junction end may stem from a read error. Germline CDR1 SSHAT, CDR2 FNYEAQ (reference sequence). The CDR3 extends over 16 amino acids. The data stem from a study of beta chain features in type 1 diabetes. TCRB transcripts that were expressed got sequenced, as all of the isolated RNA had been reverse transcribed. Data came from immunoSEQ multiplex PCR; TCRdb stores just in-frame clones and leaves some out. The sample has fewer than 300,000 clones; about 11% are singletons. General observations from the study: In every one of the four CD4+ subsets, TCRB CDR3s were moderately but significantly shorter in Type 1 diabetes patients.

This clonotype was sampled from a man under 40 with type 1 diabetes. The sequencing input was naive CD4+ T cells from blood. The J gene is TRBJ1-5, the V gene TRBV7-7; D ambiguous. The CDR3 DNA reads TGTGCTAGCAGCTCCCTAGCGGAGGCAGACGTTCAGCCCCAGCATTTT. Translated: CASSSLAEADVQPQHF.